This section outlines one T cell receptor beta chain sequence together with its context. Original methodology: Researchers report that nucleated cell counts were estimated from reference gene primer amplification. The table came from immunoSEQ multiplex PCR; TCRdb's copy has only in-frame clones and leaves some out. That table furnishes V, J and clone size, whereas the DNA furnished D and trimming. The sample holds tens of thousands of clones, around four fifths seen once. The data were obtained in a study of blood T cell repertoires in COVID-19. About the research overall: Whether acute or convalescent, the COVID-19 samples came from the United States, Italy and Spain. In each case, the material was cDNA or gDNA derived from T cells, B-cell-depleted T cells, or PBMCs.

Trimming shortened V by 3 bases and J by 4 bases, and 10 bases separated the two germline ends. The CDR3 has 14 amino acids. CDR1 SNHLY and CDR2 FYNNEI come from the germline V gene. This chain connects TRBV2 to TRBJ1-5; D is uncertain. This receptor was identified in a man aged 65 to 85 with acute or convalescent COVID-19. The sequencing sample was made of peripheral blood. The CDR3 bases are TGTGCCAGCAGTGAGTGGCGGAGAAATCAGCCCCAGCATTTT. Amino acids: CASSEWRRNQPQHF.